The source of this T cell receptor beta chain is a study of Ad26.COV2.S vaccination and SARS-CoV-2 variants. As to treatment: around 19 received Ad26.COV2.S at low or high dose, single or two shots; a few received placebo; per-sample allocation not given. Sampling occurred on day 63 after the first vaccine or placebo injection. Using immunoSEQ multiplex PCR, the repertoire was profiled, and TCRdb retains in-frame clones only, with some absent. Altogether around 400,000 clones are present, over 75% being singletons, with the ten largest covering 10% to 15%. The sequence came from a person aged 18-60 years who received the Ad26.COV2.S COVID-19 vaccine or a placebo. The input for sequencing was peripheral blood, taken in a trial of Ad26.COV2.S vaccine versus placebo.

The chain's CDR3 is CASGWTGREDGYTF. The CDR3 bases are TGTGCCAGCGGGTGGACAGGGCGGGAGGATGGCTACACCTTC. The chain employs TRBV27 and TRBJ1-2; 8 nucleotides agree with TRBD1. Germline V gives CDR1 MNHEY, CDR2 SMNVEV (reference sequence). The CDR3 totals 14 residues. With 8 bases clipped from V and 6 bases from J, the junction kept 11 bases outside the gene matches.